The 4 T cell receptor beta chains listed next were all sequenced from one sample in a study of CD8 T cells in ankylosing spondylitis. General study results and limits: Fewer than 10 highly homologous variants made up a TCR beta motif that seemed to typify ankylosing spondylitis blood.

No antigen has been assigned to these receptors. TCRdb reprocessed the 5' RACE reads with MiXCR, giving one entry per CDR3 protein. This repertoire shows about 450,000 distinct CDR3 sequences, more than 25% found once; its top ten account for approximately 1%. The sample consisted of blood, either unsorted or a sorted T cell fraction (not recorded which). Source of these receptors: a male donor with ankylosing spondylitis.

This clonotype was found a few times. The CDR3 DNA reads TGCAGTGCTTTGGGACTAGCGCGCACAGATACGCAGTATTTT. Translating gives CSALGLARTDTQYF. The chain carries TRBV20-1 and TRBJ2-3; 10 bases match TRBD2. The CDR3 runs to 14 residues. From germline, CDR1 is DFQATT and CDR2 SNEGSKA (reference sequence). With 5 bases clipped from V and 1 base from J, the junction kept 3 bases outside the gene matches.

The table lists this clonotype with a few counts. This chain joins TRBV3-1 and TRBJ2-7; D gene unclear. Germline CDR1 LGHDT, CDR2 YNNKEL (reference sequence). Trimming removed 0 bases at V and 5 bases at J, with 14 bases between. The CDR3 loop spans 15 amino acids. CDR3 sequence: CASSQDGRRIDEQYF. CDR3 DNA: TGTGCCAGCAGCCAAGATGGCAGAAGAATCGACGAGCAGTACTTC.

This clonotype was counted only a few times. The chain employs TRBV18 and TRBJ2-5, with D maybe TRBD1 (7 bases). V dropped 3 bases and J dropped 0 bases, with 14 bases sitting between them. Looked up from germline, CDR1 is KGHSH and CDR2 is LQKENI. The CDR3 sequence is 16 residues long. CDR3 sequence: CASSPTPGGYQETQYF. In DNA form, the CDR3 reads TGTGCCAGCTCACCTACCCCAGGGGGGTACCAAGAGACCCAGTACTTC.

V is TRBV4-1 and J is TRBJ1-5; a possible D gene is TRBD1 (5 bases). The CDR3 extends over 16 amino acids. V lost 3 bases to trimming and J lost 5 bases, with 17 bases between them. The germline gives CDR1 MGHRA, CDR2 YSYEKL. The CDR3 DNA sequence: TGCGCCAGCAGCCACCCCGCGGCGGGGGAGGATCAGCCCCAGCATTTT. This codes for CASSHPAAGEDQPQHF.